One and the same sample provided the 28 T cell receptor beta chains below, sequenced in a study of beta chain features in type 1 diabetes. Study-wide points: Type 1 diabetes patients had moderately but significantly shorter TCRB CDR3s in all four CD4+ subsets.

What was sequenced were expressed TCRB transcripts, since all of the isolated RNA had been reverse transcribed. The data were produced by immunoSEQ multiplex PCR, yet TCRdb's version contains in-frame clones alone and is incomplete. Of around 250,000 clones detected, about 13% appear once; the ten largest clones hold 0.015% to 0.02%. No cognate antigen is known for these TCRs. The sequencing input was naive CD4+ T cells from blood. The receptors derive from a man aged 30-40 years with type 1 diabetes.

This clone has just a few counts. The rearrangement joins TRBV7-2 to TRBJ2-5, with D perhaps TRBD2 (6 bases). The CDR3 runs 14 residues. V was clipped by 5 bases and J by 1 base, with 11 bases between them. Germline values: CDR1 SGHTA, CDR2 FQGNSA. The CDR3 nucleotides are TGTGCCAGCAGCCCCGGACTAACCCAAGAGACCCAGTACTTC. Translation gives CASSPGLTQETQYF.

The count of this clone is one. The chain uses TRBV28 and TRBJ2-7, with TRBD1 as a possible D gene (5 bases). The CDR3 is 14 amino acids. V was pared by 2 bases and J by 7 bases, with 15 bases between. Germline V CDR1 and CDR2: MDHEN, SYDVKM. CDR3 loop: CASSLPQGSVEQYF. The CDR3 nucleotides read TGTGCCAGCAGTTTACCCCAGGGAAGCGTAGAGCAGTACTTC.

There are a few counts of this clone. This chain connects TRBV18 to TRBJ2-1, with TRBD1 as a possible D gene (6 bases). The CDR3 extends over 14 amino acids. Trimming removed 0 bases at V and 4 bases at J, with 7 bases between. Germline CDR1 and CDR2: KGHSH and LQKENI. The CDR3 bases are TGTGCCAGCTCACCACCCGGACAGTACAATGAGCAGTTCTTC. Translating gives CASSPPGQYNEQFF.

This chain connects TRBV4-3 to TRBJ2-3, with D unclear. Trimming removed 4 bases from V and 3 bases from J, with 17 bases in between. CDR3 length: 16 amino acids. Per germline, CDR1 LGHNA and CDR2 YSLEER. The CDR3 DNA reads as TGCGCCAGCAGCCGAGGAAGCATTAGTGGGACAGATACGCAGTATTTT. This encodes CASSRGSISGTDTQYF.

This clone showed up just a few times. The identical CDR3 is also encoded by other nucleotide sequences in the sample. CDR3 bases: TGTGCCAGCTCACCTCCCTCAGGGTCCCAAGAGACCCAGTACTTC. Translated: CASSPPSGSQETQYF. This chain links TRBV18 with TRBJ2-5; D might be TRBD1 (5 bases). The germline V gene has CDR1 KGHSH and CDR2 LQKENI. CDR3 length equals 15 residues. The ends were cut back, 3 bases at V and 1 base at J, with 12 bases in the middle.

This clone was seen a handful of times. This chain connects TRBV5-1 to TRBJ1-5; 11 nucleotides line up with TRBD1. Germline lookup yields CDR1 SGHRS and CDR2 YFSETQ. V trimming: 3 bases; J trimming: 3 bases; junction bases outside the gene matches: 2. This CDR3 region has 15 residues. The CDR3 nucleotides read TGCGCCAGCAGCTGGGGACAGGGGGTCAATCAGCCCCAGCATTTT. Protein sequence: CASSWGQGVNQPQHF.

This clone was counted only a few times. The CDR3 sequence is CASSLGGGDYGYTF. CDR3 DNA sequence: TGTGCCAGCAGCTTAGGGGGGGGAGACTATGGCTACACCTTC. The chain links TRBV7-2 to TRBJ1-2, with a possible D match to TRBD1 (5 bases). Germline lookup yields CDR1 SGHTA and CDR2 FQGNSA. V lost 1 base to trimming and J lost 3 bases, with 9 bases between them. This CDR3 spans 14 amino acids.

A few counts support this clone. The rearrangement joins TRBV7-9 to TRBJ2-5, with 7 bases matching TRBD1. V was pared by 5 bases and J by 1 base, with 10 bases of the junction left unmatched. The CDR3 covers 16 residues. Germline loops: CDR1 SEHNR, CDR2 FQNEAQ (reference sequence). The CDR3 loop is CASSPGLGQIQETQYF. The CDR3 region has the DNA TGTGCCAGCAGCCCTGGCTTGGGACAGATCCAAGAGACCCAGTACTTC.

This clone was seen a handful of times. The V call is TRBV7-2, the J call TRBJ1-5, with D unresolved. The CDR3 spans 13 residues. Trimming shortened V by 4 bases and J by 5 bases, and 9 bases separated the two germline ends. Germline CDR1 reads SGHTA; CDR2 reads FQGNSA. As DNA, the CDR3 is TGTGCCAGCAGCTCCCGCGCTGATCAGCCCCAGCATTTT. It yields the protein CASSSRADQPQHF.

This sequence joins TRBV11-2 and TRBJ2-1, with 8 bases lining up with TRBD2. V lost 6 bases to trimming and J lost 9 bases; unmatched junction nucleotides: 7. Germline values: CDR1 SGHAT, CDR2 FQNNGV. The CDR3 is 13 residues long. The CDR3 sequence: CASSKAGGGEQFF. As DNA, the CDR3 is TGTGCCAGCAGTAAGGCGGGAGGAGGTGAGCAGTTCTTC.

In this sample, this clone turned up a few times. J is TRBJ2-2 and V is TRBV18, with TRBD2 matching 7 bases. V dropped 2 bases and J dropped 1; count of bases not matched to a gene: 1. The germline gives CDR1 KGHSH, CDR2 LQKENI. This CDR3 is built from 15 residues. The CDR3 bases are TGTGCCAGCTCACCAGCGGGGGAGAACACCGGGGAGCTGTTTTTT. Residues: CASSPAGENTGELFF.

Only a few counts were recorded for this clone. V usage is TRBV7-3 and J usage is TRBJ2-7; 10 bases are a match to TRBD1. The V gene's germline CDR1 is SGHTA and CDR2 FQGTGA. Trimming removed 6 bases from V and 3 bases from J; junction bases left unmatched: 8. The CDR3 extends over 15 amino acids. CDR3 sequence: CASSLGTGEYYEQYF. CDR3 bases: TGTGCCAGCAGTTTAGGGACAGGGGAATACTACGAGCAGTACTTC.

V usage is TRBV30 and J usage is TRBJ1-2; 8 bases agree with TRBD1. There are 12 residues in the CDR3. V lost 4 bases and J lost 4; bases outside the gene matches: 2. The germline gives CDR1 GTSNPN, CDR2 SVGIG (reference sequence). CDR3 sequence reads: CAWTTGAYGYTF. CDR3 nucleotides: TGTGCCTGGACGACAGGGGCCTATGGCTACACCTTC.

As DNA, the CDR3 is TGTGCCAGCAAAGGTAGCGGGAGCAGGGTGTTCTTC. This gives the protein CASKGSGSRVFF. This sequence joins TRBV28 and TRBJ2-1; 9 bases align to TRBD2. The ends lost 7 bases at V and 15 bases at J; junction bases unmatched: 10. CDR3 size: 12 residues. Germline CDR1 reads MDHEN; CDR2 reads SYDVKM.

This clone was counted between two and nine times. The rearrangement joins TRBV28 to TRBJ2-3; 7 bases fit TRBD2. Germline V lookup: CDR1 MDHEN, CDR2 SYDVKM. The CDR3 extends over 14 amino acids. With 2 bases clipped from V and 7 bases from J, the junction kept 6 bases outside the gene matches. The CDR3 loop reads CASSLGQGGHTQYF. The CDR3 nucleotides read TGTGCCAGCAGTTTAGGTCAGGGAGGGCATACGCAGTATTTT.

This clone showed up just a few times. The CDR3 loop is CASGTGHTGELFF. CDR3 coding DNA: TGTGCCAGTGGGACAGGGCACACCGGGGAGCTGTTTTTT. V gene TRBV19 combines with J gene TRBJ2-2; 9 nucleotides line up with TRBD1. V lost 8 bases, J lost 3 bases, and 1 base stayed unmatched. CDR1 and CDR2 (germline): LNHDA, SQIVND (reference sequence). The CDR3 is 13 amino acids.

This clone has more than one count but fewer than ten. The chain recombines TRBV25-1 with TRBJ2-7; D is perhaps TRBD2 (5 bases). From germline, CDR1 is MGHDK and CDR2 SYGVNS. The CDR3 spans 15 residues. V gave up 0 bases and J gave up 1 base, with 10 bases separating them. The CDR3 protein is CASSEYERGSYEQYF. The CDR3 DNA follows: TGTGCCAGCAGTGAATACGAAAGAGGGTCCTACGAGCAGTACTTC.

This chain uses TRBV11-2 with TRBJ2-3, with D perhaps TRBD1 (5 bases). The CDR3 covers 11 residues. Germline V gene lookup returns CDR1 SGHAT and CDR2 FQNNGV. V lost 5 bases, J lost 8 bases, and 8 bases lay in between. The CDR3 spells CASSRQGTQYF. Here the CDR3 DNA reads TGTGCCAGCAGCCGGCAGGGTACGCAGTATTTT.

The CDR3 DNA is TGTGCCAGTCTTTTAGCTAACTATGGCTACACCTTC. Its protein product is CASLLANYGYTF. The chain links TRBV28 to TRBJ1-2; D not certain. Germline V gives CDR1 MDHEN, CDR2 SYDVKM. Trimming removed 9 bases from V and 0 bases from J, with 8 bases in between. This CDR3 comprises 12 residues.

With respect to this clone: Other DNA sequences in the sample encode the same CDR3. V usage is TRBV5-1 and J usage is TRBJ1-1; the D gene is possibly TRBD1 (6 bases). V shed 7 bases and J shed 0 bases, with 10 bases lying between them. The CDR3 covers 13 residues. CDR1 SGHRS and CDR2 YFSETQ come from the germline V gene. The CDR3 nucleotides are TGCGCCAGCGGGGGACAAATGAACACTGAAGCTTTCTTT. This encodes CASGGQMNTEAFF.

This clone showed up just a few times. This sequence joins TRBV5-6 and TRBJ2-1, with D perhaps matching TRBD2 (6 bases). The CDR3 has 16 residues. Trimming took 4 bases from V and 2 from J, leaving 16 bases between them. Germline loops: CDR1 SGHDT, CDR2 YYEEEE. This CDR3 reads CASSQEGGTPYNEQFF. The DNA for the CDR3 is TGTGCCAGCAGCCAAGAGGGCGGGACTCCCTACAATGAGCAGTTCTTC.

The rearrangement joins TRBV10-3 to TRBJ1-1; weak D call: TRBD1 (6 bases). The V gene lost 5 bases and the J gene lost 5 bases, with 12 bases spanning the gap. The CDR3 is 13 residues long. The germline V gene encodes CDR1 ENHRY and CDR2 SYGVKD. Here the CDR3 reads CAISQQGLTEAFF. CDR3 coding DNA: TGTGCCATCAGTCAACAGGGATTGACTGAAGCTTTCTTT.

This clone was detected a few times. The gene calls are TRBV19 and TRBJ1-5; TRBD1 might be the D (5 bases). The germline V and J ends were trimmed by 8 bases and 8 bases, with 16 bases remaining between them. Germline CDR1 and CDR2: LNHDA and SQIVND (reference sequence). The CDR3 consists of 13 residues. The CDR3 spells CASGGVGFEPQHF. CDR3 DNA: TGTGCCAGTGGGGGGGTTGGTTTTGAGCCCCAGCATTTT.

The chain has TRBV27 and TRBJ2-7; 8 bases align to TRBD2. The J segment lost 5 bases and the V segment lost 7 bases, leaving 13 bases of the junction unmatched. The CDR3 consists of 15 residues. Germline CDR1 is MNHEY and CDR2 is SMNVEV (reference sequence). The CDR3 region has the DNA TGTGCCAGCACCGGGGGGGCGAGGGGGATCCACGAGCAGTACTTC. Encoded protein: CASTGGARGIHEQYF.

This rearrangement joins TRBV2 to TRBJ2-5, with TRBD1 identical over 8 bases. V lost 6 bases and J lost 5; bases outside the gene matches: 11. The CDR3 totals 15 residues. Germline V gives CDR1 SNHLY, CDR2 FYNNEI. For the CDR3, the DNA is TGTGCCAGCAGGGCAGGGACAGGATCTACCGAGACCCAGTACTTC. It is translated as CASRAGTGSTETQYF.

The V gene is TRBV7-9, the J gene TRBJ2-7; 8 positions agree with TRBD1. This CDR3 contains 12 residues. The J segment lost 5 bases and the V segment lost 4 bases, leaving 1 base of the junction unmatched. Germline CDR1 and CDR2: SEHNR and FQNEAQ (reference sequence). Here the CDR3 reads CASSSGGDEQYF. In nucleotides, the CDR3 is TGTGCCAGCAGCTCAGGGGGCGACGAGCAGTACTTC.

This clone was seen a handful of times. The chain combines TRBV29-1 with TRBJ1-2; D is unclear. Germline V lookup: CDR1 SQVTM, CDR2 ANQGSEA. The CDR3 runs 12 residues. The ends were cut back, 8 bases at V and 3 bases at J, with 13 bases in the middle. CDR3 residues: CSTWEGHYGYTF. The CDR3 coding sequence is TGCAGCACCTGGGAGGGCCACTATGGCTACACCTTC.

This clone was seen more than once but under ten times. This sequence joins TRBV5-4 and TRBJ2-2; TRBD1 might be the D (6 bases). The CDR3 sequence is 15 residues long. Trimming pared 3 bases from V and 0 bases from J, leaving 9 bases between. From germline, CDR1 is SGHNT and CDR2 YYREEE (reference sequence). CDR3 DNA sequence: TGTGCCAGCAGCTCCGGGACAACGAACACCGGGGAGCTGTTTTTT. Translating gives CASSSGTTNTGELFF.